The next 9 T cell receptor beta chains were all read from a single sample in a study of shared clonotypes between healthy human individuals. Sequencing used immunoSEQ multiplex PCR; TCRdb keeps in-frame clones, though not all of them. The sample contains about 460,000 clones, 77% of which appear only once. Sequenced input: PBMCs. The source of these receptors is a woman in her 40s in good health. Some clones in this sample may be carry-over from other donors' samples.

There are a few counts of this clone. This chain joins TRBV5-5 and TRBJ1-2; no clear D gene. CDR3 size: 13 residues. Germline loops: CDR1 SGHKS, CDR2 YYEKEE (reference sequence). V gave up 0 bases and J gave up 5 bases, with 8 bases separating them. This CDR3 is CASSLVSEYGYTF. CDR3 DNA: TGTGCCAGCAGCTTGGTTTCTGAATATGGCTACACCTTC.

This chain connects TRBV2 to TRBJ1-2; a weak D match, TRBD1 (5 bases). V lost 4 bases and J lost 0, with 12 bases in between. Germline V gene lookup returns CDR1 SNHLY and CDR2 FYNNEI. CDR3 length: 15 amino acids. The CDR3 region is CASSVTGLSNYGYTF. In nucleotides, the CDR3 is TGTGCCAGCAGTGTTACAGGACTATCTAACTATGGCTACACCTTC. The full variable domain, its missing parts supplied by reference TRBV2 and TRBJ1-2, is EPEVTQTPSHQVTQMGQEVILRCVPISNHLYFYWYRQILGQKVEFLVSFYNNEISEKSEIFDDQFSVERPDGSNFTLKIRSTKLEDSAMYFCASSVTGLSNYGYTFGSGTRLTVV.

This rearrangement joins TRBV7-8 to TRBJ1-5; D call uncertain. The germline V gene encodes CDR1 SGHVS and CDR2 FQNEAQ. The CDR3 has 15 residues. V dropped 2 bases and J dropped 3 bases, with 11 bases sitting between them. The CDR3: CASSLIGNINQPQHF. For the CDR3, the DNA is TGTGCCAGCAGCTTAATCGGGAATATCAATCAGCCCCAGCATTTT.

The chain is built from TRBV14 and TRBJ2-2; unclear D gene. The germline V and J ends were trimmed by 1 base and 6 bases, with 6 bases remaining between them. This CDR3 has 13 residues. The germline V gene encodes CDR1 SGHDN and CDR2 FVKESK. CDR3 sequence: CASSQVVSGELFF. CDR3 DNA sequence: TGTGCCAGCAGCCAAGTTGTATCCGGGGAGCTGTTTTTT.

Only a few counts were recorded for this clone. The V gene is TRBV5-1, the J gene TRBJ2-7; 9 bases align to TRBD1. This CDR3 is 14 amino acids long. V was pared by 7 bases and J by 7 bases, with 12 bases of the junction left unmatched. Looked up from germline, CDR1 is SGHRS and CDR2 is YFSETQ. The CDR3 spells CASSPSGQGGEQYF. Here the CDR3 DNA reads TGCGCCAGCTCCCCCTCGGGACAGGGCGGGGAGCAGTACTTC.

A single count supports this clone. The chain carries TRBV28 and TRBJ2-7, with TRBD1 identical over 8 bases. After removal of 3 bases from V and 2 bases from J, the junction contained 9 bases not matched to a gene. The CDR3 is 16 amino acids. Looked up from germline, CDR1 is MDHEN and CDR2 is SYDVKM. The CDR3 region is CASSFLTGGSPYEQYF. The DNA of the CDR3 is TGTGCCAGCAGTTTCCTTACAGGGGGTTCCCCCTACGAGCAGTACTTC.

This chain connects TRBV15 to TRBJ1-1; maybe TRBD1 (5 bases). Germline V lookup: CDR1 LNHNV, CDR2 YYDKDF (reference sequence). The V and J ends lost 0 bases and 6 bases respectively, with 11 bases between them. This CDR3 region has 14 residues. The CDR3 loop reads CATSRDLGAAEAFF. The CDR3 DNA reads as TGTGCCACCAGCAGAGATCTCGGGGCCGCTGAAGCTTTCTTT.

The chain is built from TRBV7-9 and TRBJ2-5; 7 bases are a match to TRBD1. V shed 0 bases and J 5 bases; nucleotides not matched to a gene: 3. CDR3 length equals 14 residues. CDR1 is SEHNR, CDR2 FQNEAQ, per germline (reference sequence). This CDR3 is CASSLAGGVETQYF. The DNA of the CDR3 is TGTGCCAGCAGCTTAGCAGGGGGCGTGGAGACCCAGTACTTC.

The genes are TRBV28 and TRBJ2-3; 12 nucleotides align to TRBD2. V gave up 5 bases and J gave up 1 base; unmatched junction bases: 7. Germline V gives CDR1 MDHEN, CDR2 SYDVKM. The CDR3 is made up of 17 amino acids. The CDR3: CASSTGTSGLGTDTQYF. The CDR3 DNA follows: TGTGCCAGCAGTACCGGGACTAGCGGGCTTGGCACAGATACGCAGTATTTT.